This record concerns one T cell receptor beta chain sequence. What it binds is unknown. This specimen comes from a study of CXCR3-negative and CXCR3-positive naive CD8 T cells. Study results and caveats: A higher hydrophobicity marked the TRB CDR3s of CXCR3-positive naive cells versus CXCR3-negative naive cells.

In preparing the TRB cDNA libraries, 5' RACE with UMI labels was used. TCRdb derives one entry per CDR3 protein from the 5' RACE reads, leaving out DNA. The repertoire shows some 120,000 distinct CDR3 sequences; the top ten hold 0.5% to 0.6%. The CDR3 is 17 residues long. Germline V CDR1 and CDR2: ENHRY, SYGVKD. This sequence joins TRBV10-3 and TRBJ2-2; the TCRdb D gene call, TRBD2, has no DNA to confirm it. The origin of this receptor is a human donor in good health. Some clones in this sample may be carry-over from other donors' samples. The sequenced material came from naive CXCR3+ CD8+ T cells from blood. Subset given: CD45RO-CCR7+CD27+CD95- naive CD8+ T cells expressing CXCR3 (TNR3+). CDR3 region: CAISESSGEGGTGELFF.